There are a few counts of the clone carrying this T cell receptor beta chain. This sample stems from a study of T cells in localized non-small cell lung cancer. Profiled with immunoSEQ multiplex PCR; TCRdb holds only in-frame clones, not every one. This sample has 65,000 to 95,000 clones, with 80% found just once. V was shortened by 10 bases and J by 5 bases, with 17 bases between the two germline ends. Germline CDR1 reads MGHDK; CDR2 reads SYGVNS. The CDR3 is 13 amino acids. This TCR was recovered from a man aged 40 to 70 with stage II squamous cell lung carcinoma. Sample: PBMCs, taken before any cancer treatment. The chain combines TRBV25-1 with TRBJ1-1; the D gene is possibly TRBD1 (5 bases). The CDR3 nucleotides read TGTGCCACCTGCGGGGCGTTCGGGACTGAAGCTTTCTTT. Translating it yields CATCGAFGTEAFF.